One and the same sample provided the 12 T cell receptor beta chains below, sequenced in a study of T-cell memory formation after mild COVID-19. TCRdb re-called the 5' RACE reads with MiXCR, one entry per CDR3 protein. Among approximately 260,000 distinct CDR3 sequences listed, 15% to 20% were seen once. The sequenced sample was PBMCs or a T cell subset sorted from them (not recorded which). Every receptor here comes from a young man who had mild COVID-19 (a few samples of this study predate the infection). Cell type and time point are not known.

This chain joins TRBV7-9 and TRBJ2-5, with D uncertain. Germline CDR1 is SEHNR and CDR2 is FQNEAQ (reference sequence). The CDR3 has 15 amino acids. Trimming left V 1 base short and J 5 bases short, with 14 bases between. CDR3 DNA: TGTGCCAGCAGCTTAGTGCGGACCCCTGGGGAGACCCAGTACTTC. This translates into CASSLVRTPGETQYF.

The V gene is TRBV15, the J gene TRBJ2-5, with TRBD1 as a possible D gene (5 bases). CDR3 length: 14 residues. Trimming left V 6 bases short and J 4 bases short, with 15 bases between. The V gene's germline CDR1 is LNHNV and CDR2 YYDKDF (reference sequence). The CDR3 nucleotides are TGTGCCACCAGTACCCTTGGGGCTGGAGAGACCCAGTACTTC. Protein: CATSTLGAGETQYF.

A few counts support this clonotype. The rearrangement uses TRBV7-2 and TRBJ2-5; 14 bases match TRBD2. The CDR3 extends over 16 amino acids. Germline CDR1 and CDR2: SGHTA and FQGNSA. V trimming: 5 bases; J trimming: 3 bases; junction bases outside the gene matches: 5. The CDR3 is CASSLMGLAGEETQYF. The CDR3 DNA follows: TGTGCCAGCAGCCTCATGGGACTAGCGGGGGAAGAGACCCAGTACTTC.

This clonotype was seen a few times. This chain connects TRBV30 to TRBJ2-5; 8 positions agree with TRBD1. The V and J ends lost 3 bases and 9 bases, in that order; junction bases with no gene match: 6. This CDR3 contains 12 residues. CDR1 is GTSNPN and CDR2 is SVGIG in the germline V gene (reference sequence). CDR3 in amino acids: CAWRGTGKAQYF. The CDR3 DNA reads TGTGCCTGGAGGGGGACAGGCAAGGCCCAGTACTTC.

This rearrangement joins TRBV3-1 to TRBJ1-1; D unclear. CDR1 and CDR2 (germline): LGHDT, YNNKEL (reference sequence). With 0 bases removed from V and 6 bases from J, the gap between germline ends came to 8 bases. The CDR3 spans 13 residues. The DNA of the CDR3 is TGTGCCAGCAGCCAAGACAAAAGGGCTGAAGCTTTCTTT. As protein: CASSQDKRAEAFF.

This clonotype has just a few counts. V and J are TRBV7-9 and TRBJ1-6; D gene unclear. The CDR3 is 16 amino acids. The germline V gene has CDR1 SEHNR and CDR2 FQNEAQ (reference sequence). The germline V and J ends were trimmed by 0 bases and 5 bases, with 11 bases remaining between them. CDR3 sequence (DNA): TGTGCCAGCAGCTTAGCGAAGACCGGGGATAATTCACCCCTCCACTTT. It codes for CASSLAKTGDNSPLHF.

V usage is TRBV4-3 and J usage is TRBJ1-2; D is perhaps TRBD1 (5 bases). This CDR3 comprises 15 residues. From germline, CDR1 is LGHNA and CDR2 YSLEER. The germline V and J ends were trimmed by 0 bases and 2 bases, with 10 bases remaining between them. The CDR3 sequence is CASSQDPGRNYGYTF. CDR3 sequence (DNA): TGCGCCAGCAGCCAAGATCCAGGGAGGAACTATGGCTACACCTTC.

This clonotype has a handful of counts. The DNA of the CDR3 is TGTGCCAGCAGACCGAACGATCAGCCCCAGCATTTT. Residues: CASRPNDQPQHF. The V and J genes are TRBV12-3 or TRBV12-4 and TRBJ1-5; no clear D gene. CDR3 length equals 12 residues. The V end lost 6 bases, the J end lost 5 bases, and 8 bases lay between the germline ends.

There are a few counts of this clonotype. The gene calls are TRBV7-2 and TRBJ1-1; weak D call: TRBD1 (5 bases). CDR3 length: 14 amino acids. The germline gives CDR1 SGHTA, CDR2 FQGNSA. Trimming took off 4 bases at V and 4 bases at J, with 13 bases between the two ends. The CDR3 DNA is TGTGCCAGCAGCTACAGGATATTGAGCACTGAAGCTTTCTTT. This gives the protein CASSYRILSTEAFF. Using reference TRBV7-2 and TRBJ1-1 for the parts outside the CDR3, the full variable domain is GAGVSQSPSNKVTEKGKDVELRCDPISGHTALYWYRQSLGQGLEFLIYFQGNSAPDKSGLPSDRFSAERTGGSVSTLTIQRTQQEDSAVYLCASSYRILSTEAFFGQGTRLTVV.

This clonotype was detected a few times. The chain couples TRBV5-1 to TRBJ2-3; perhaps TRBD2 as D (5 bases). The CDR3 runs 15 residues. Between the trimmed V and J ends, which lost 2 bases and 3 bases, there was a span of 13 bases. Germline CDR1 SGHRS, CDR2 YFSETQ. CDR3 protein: CASSFWSGGTDTQYF. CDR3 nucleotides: TGCGCCAGCAGCTTTTGGTCTGGAGGTACAGATACGCAGTATTTT.

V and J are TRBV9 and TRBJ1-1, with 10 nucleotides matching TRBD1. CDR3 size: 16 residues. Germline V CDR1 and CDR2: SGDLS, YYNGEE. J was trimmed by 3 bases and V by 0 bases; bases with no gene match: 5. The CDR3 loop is CASSVGSGTGDTEAFF. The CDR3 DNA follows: TGTGCCAGCAGCGTAGGGTCAGGGACAGGGGACACTGAAGCTTTCTTT.

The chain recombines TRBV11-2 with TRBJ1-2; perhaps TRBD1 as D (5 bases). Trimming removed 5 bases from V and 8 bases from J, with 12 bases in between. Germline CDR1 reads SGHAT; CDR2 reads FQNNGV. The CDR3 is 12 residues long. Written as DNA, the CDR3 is TGTGCCAGCAGCACCGACTGGGACGGCTACACCTTC. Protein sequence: CASSTDWDGYTF.